The 21 T cell receptor beta chains given below trace back to one sample, sequenced in a study of shared clonotypes between healthy human individuals. Data came from immunoSEQ multiplex PCR; TCRdb stores just in-frame clones and leaves some out. The data hold a few million clones, with 80% to 95% observed a single time. The sequenced material came from naive CD4+ T cells from PBMCs. Subset specified: CD45RA+ positively selected. All receptors come from a man younger than 30 in good health. Some clones in this sample may be carry-over from other donors' samples.

The chain recombines TRBV28 with TRBJ2-7, with D possibly being TRBD2 (5 bases). The CDR3 sequence is 11 residues long. CDR1 is MDHEN, CDR2 SYDVKM, per germline. Trimming removed 4 bases from V and 4 bases from J, with 5 bases in between. In nucleotides, the CDR3 is TGTGCCAGCAGTTGGGAGTACGAGCAGTACTTC. Translating gives CASSWEYEQYF.

V gene TRBV18 combines with J gene TRBJ2-7, with 7 bases that match TRBD1. The V gene end was trimmed by 4 bases and the J gene end by 6 bases; junction bases not matched to a gene: 9. Looked up from germline, CDR1 is KGHSH and CDR2 is LQKENI. This CDR3 has 14 residues. CDR3 residues: CASSLLEGAGEQYF. The CDR3 coding sequence is TGTGCCAGCTCACTCCTTGAGGGGGCCGGCGAGCAGTACTTC.

The V gene is TRBV28, the J gene TRBJ1-1; D may be TRBD1 (5 bases). The CDR3 totals 16 residues. Trimming shortened V by 5 bases and J by 3 bases, and 19 bases separated the two germline ends. The germline CDR1 and CDR2 sequences are MDHEN and SYDVKM. CDR3 amino acids: CASSPHGDGMHTEAFF. CDR3 DNA: TGTGCCAGCAGTCCGCATGGGGACGGGATGCACACTGAAGCTTTCTTT.

The chain employs TRBV5-6 and TRBJ2-3; a weak D match, TRBD1 (5 bases). The ends were cut back, 0 bases at V and 2 bases at J, with 10 bases in the middle. Germline V gene sequence: CDR1 SGHDT, CDR2 YYEEEE. The CDR3 is 15 residues long. This CDR3 reads CASSLAGLATDTQYF. CDR3 nucleotide sequence: TGTGCCAGCAGCTTGGCAGGGTTGGCCACAGATACGCAGTATTTT.

This clone was recorded only once. This chain joins TRBV7-8 and TRBJ2-1; D is unresolved. V was cut by 2 bases and J by 10 bases, with 15 bases left in between. CDR3 length: 14 amino acids. The germline V gene encodes CDR1 SGHVS and CDR2 FQNEAQ. The CDR3 sequence is CASSLRLLYVEQFF. Here the CDR3 DNA reads TGTGCCAGCAGCTTACGCCTCCTTTACGTCGAGCAGTTCTTC. Full variable domain (remainder filled in from reference TRBV7-8 and TRBJ2-1): GAGVSQSPRYKVAKRGQDVALRCDPISGHVSLFWYQQALGQGPEFLTYFQNEAQLDKSGLPSDRFFAERPEGSVSTLKIQRTQQEDSAVYLCASSLRLLYVEQFFGPGTRLTVL.

On this clone itself: This same CDR3 is encoded by further DNA sequences in the sample. The V call is TRBV6-6, the J call TRBJ2-5, with D perhaps matching TRBD1 (5 bases). The CDR3 extends over 14 amino acids. The germline V gene has CDR1 MNHNY and CDR2 SVGAGI (reference sequence). V was pared by 6 bases and J by 2 bases, with 13 bases between. The CDR3 sequence: CASSPSGAQETQYF. The CDR3 DNA reads TGTGCCAGCAGCCCCTCTGGGGCTCAAGAGACCCAGTACTTC.

The V gene is TRBV7-6, the J gene TRBJ1-3; 10 bases map to TRBD1. V was pared by 5 bases and J by 1 base, with 5 bases of the junction left unmatched. The CDR3 contains 16 residues. Germline lookup yields CDR1 SGHVS and CDR2 FNYEAQ. CDR3 region: CASSATGGLSGNTIYF. The CDR3 DNA reads TGTGCCAGCAGCGCGACAGGGGGCCTGTCTGGAAACACCATATATTTT.

Points on this clone: The junction departs from germline at one end; a sequencing error may be responsible. The J gene is TRBJ1-2, the V gene TRBV6-6; D is unclear. The length of the CDR3 is 12 residues. Germline-derived CDR1 and CDR2 are MNHNY and SVGAGI (reference sequence). The CDR3 region is CASSFQTDGHTF. CDR3 bases: TGTGCCAGCAGTTTCCAGACGGATGGCCACACCTTC.

The rearrangement links TRBV4-1 to TRBJ2-5, with TRBD2 identical over 13 bases. V was pared by 1 base and J by 5 bases, with 7 bases of the junction left unmatched. Looked up from germline, CDR1 is MGHRA and CDR2 is YSYEKL. The CDR3 runs 17 residues. As DNA, the CDR3 is TGCGCCAGCAGCCAAGGCGGACTAGCGGGAGATGGCGAGACCCAGTACTTC. Translating gives CASSQGGLAGDGETQYF.

The V gene is TRBV9, the J gene TRBJ2-2; D is perhaps TRBD1 (6 bases). Germline V CDR1 and CDR2: SGDLS, YYNGEE. Trimming removed 6 bases at V and 3 bases at J, with 18 bases between. This CDR3 is 16 amino acids long. The CDR3 is CASTSGASRYTGELFF. CDR3 DNA sequence: TGTGCCAGCACCTCAGGGGCTAGTCGGTACACCGGGGAGCTGTTTTTT.

The chain joins TRBV11-2 to TRBJ2-5, with D uncertain. V dropped 1 base and J dropped 12 bases, with 12 bases sitting between them. The germline V gene has CDR1 SGHAT and CDR2 FQNNGV. The CDR3 is made up of 12 amino acids. The CDR3 DNA reads TGTGCCAGCAGCTTAGGGGTGGGCGTGGAGTACTTC. This sequence encodes CASSLGVGVEYF.

This chain connects TRBV9 to TRBJ2-7; no reliable D call. CDR1 and CDR2 from the germline V gene are SGDLS and YYNGEE. The CDR3 sequence is 14 residues long. V was cut by 0 bases and J by 2 bases, with 9 bases left in between. The chain's CDR3 is CASSVDLGPYEQYF. In DNA, the CDR3 is TGTGCCAGCAGCGTAGATCTTGGGCCCTACGAGCAGTACTTC.

V and J are TRBV12-5 and TRBJ1-5; no firm D call. Germline-derived CDR1 and CDR2 are LGHNT and FRNRAP. The CDR3 spans 12 residues. Deletions cut 0 bases from V and 9 bases from J, with 6 bases between. CDR3: CASGLVGRPQHF. The CDR3 DNA reads TGTGCTAGTGGTTTGGTAGGGCGGCCCCAGCATTTT.

This clone has only one observation. This chain connects TRBV30 to TRBJ1-5; 9 bases line up with TRBD1. The J segment lost 5 bases and the V segment lost 3 bases, leaving 14 bases of the junction unmatched. The CDR3 sequence is 17 residues long. CDR1 is GTSNPN, CDR2 SVGIG, per germline (reference sequence). In nucleotides, the CDR3 is TGTGCCTGGAGCCTAAAGGTTCGGGACAGGGTACATCAGCCCCAGCATTTT. Amino acid sequence: CAWSLKVRDRVHQPQHF.

With respect to this clone: Other DNA sequences in this specimen translate into the identical CDR3. The rearrangement uses TRBV5-1 and TRBJ1-1, with D tentatively TRBD1 (6 bases). The CDR3 contains 15 residues. V dropped 1 base and J dropped 1 base, with 11 bases sitting between them. Germline V gene lookup returns CDR1 SGHRS and CDR2 YFSETQ. CDR3 sequence: CASSLNLQGNTEAFF. CDR3 nucleotides: TGCGCCAGCAGCTTGAATTTACAGGGGAACACTGAAGCTTTCTTT.

The rearrangement uses TRBV7-2 and TRBJ2-2; TRBD1 agrees at 8 bases. This CDR3 region has 15 residues. V lost 1 base, J lost 6 bases, and 4 bases stayed unmatched. Germline loops: CDR1 SGHTA, CDR2 FQGNSA. The CDR3 loop reads CASSLDRGVAGELFF. DNA for the CDR3: TGTGCCAGCAGCTTAGACAGGGGGGTTGCCGGGGAGCTGTTTTTT.

The chain has TRBV5-1 and TRBJ2-3; the D is unclear. Germline CDR1 SGHRS, CDR2 YFSETQ. The V gene lost 4 bases and the J gene lost 2 bases, with 14 bases spanning the gap. CDR3 length: 15 residues. CDR3 sequence reads: CASSPSNRLTDTQYF. The CDR3 region has the DNA TGCGCCAGCAGCCCTAGTAACCGGCTCACAGATACGCAGTATTTT.

Worth noting for this clone: Other DNA sequences of this sample code for an identical CDR3. The rearrangement joins TRBV5-1 to TRBJ2-5; D might be TRBD1 or TRBD2, each matching 5 bases. The CDR3 is 13 residues long. Germline V lookup: CDR1 SGHRS, CDR2 YFSETQ. V lost 2 bases to trimming and J lost 5 bases, with 10 bases between them. CDR3 in amino acids: CASSFQGEETQYF. In DNA form, the CDR3 reads TGCGCCAGCAGCTTCCAAGGGGAGGAGACCCAGTACTTC.

The rearrangement joins TRBV11-3 to TRBJ2-2; no firm D call. V was pared by 5 bases and J by 9 bases, with 13 bases between. Germline CDR1 reads SGHNT; CDR2 reads YENEEA. The CDR3 has 13 residues. For the CDR3, the DNA is TGTGCCAGCAGCCCTCGCGGCCAAAGGGAGCTGTTTTTT. It specifies CASSPRGQRELFF.

V is TRBV28 and J is TRBJ1-2; maybe TRBD1 (6 bases). This CDR3 region has 14 residues. Deletions cut 6 bases from V and 3 bases from J, with 14 bases between. Germline V gene sequence: CDR1 MDHEN, CDR2 SYDVKM. The CDR3 region has the DNA TGTGCCAGCAGGACCGGGGGCGCTGACTATGGCTACACCTTC. The encoded protein is CASRTGGADYGYTF.

The V gene is TRBV5-4, the J gene TRBJ2-1, with 15 bases matching TRBD2. Germline lookup yields CDR1 SGHNT and CDR2 YYREEE (reference sequence). V shed 4 bases and J 5 bases; nucleotides not matched to a gene: 10. This CDR3 comprises 18 residues. The CDR3 DNA sequence: TGTGCCAGCAGCCCGGGGGGACTAGCGGGAGGACAGAACAATGAGCAGTTCTTC. This gives the protein CASSPGGLAGGQNNEQFF.